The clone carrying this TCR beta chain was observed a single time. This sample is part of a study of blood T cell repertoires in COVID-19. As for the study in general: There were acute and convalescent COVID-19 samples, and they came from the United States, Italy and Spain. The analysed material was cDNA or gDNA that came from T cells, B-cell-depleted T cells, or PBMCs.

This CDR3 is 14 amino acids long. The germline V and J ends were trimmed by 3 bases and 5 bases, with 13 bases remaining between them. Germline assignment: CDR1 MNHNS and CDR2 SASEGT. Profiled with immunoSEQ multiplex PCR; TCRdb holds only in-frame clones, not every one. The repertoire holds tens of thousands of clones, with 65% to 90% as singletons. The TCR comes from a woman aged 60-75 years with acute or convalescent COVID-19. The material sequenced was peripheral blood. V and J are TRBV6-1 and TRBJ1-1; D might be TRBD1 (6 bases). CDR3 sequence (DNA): TGTGCCAGCAGTGAGAGGGGGAAGCTTACTGAAGCTTTCTTT. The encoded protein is CASSERGKLTEAFF.